This T cell receptor (beta chain) was retrieved from a study of cytomegalovirus exposure and HLA in healthy donors. Study-level information: Around 77 million unique TCRs from HLA-typed donors made up an early data release.

The study, taken as a whole, reports: The dataset shows that most TCR sequences were rare, while some public TCRs occurred in many donors. Evidence from a later analysis indicated that most CMV-associated TCR beta chains looked HLA-restricted.

Concerning this clone itself: Its antigen is not known.

Use of 60 Vbeta and 13 Jbeta primers characterized the PCR. The method was immunoSEQ multiplex PCR; TCRdb's version includes in-frame clones alone and lacks a portion of them. The sample holds approximately 100,000 clones, around 83% seen once. Material: PBMCs. This clonotype was sampled from a woman aged 18-30 years in good health and CMV-seronegative.

The CDR3 is CASSPAQRTDTQYF. CDR3 coding DNA: TGTGCCAGCTCACCTGCACAGCGCACAGATACGCAGTATTTT. V is TRBV18 and J is TRBJ2-3; D unresolved. The germline CDR1 and CDR2 sequences are KGHSH and LQKENI. The CDR3 extends over 14 amino acids. The V gene lost 3 bases and the J gene lost 1 base, with 8 bases spanning the gap.